These T cell receptor beta chains were read from a single sample in a study of cytomegalovirus exposure and HLA in healthy donors. The data were produced by immunoSEQ multiplex PCR, yet TCRdb's version contains in-frame clones alone and is incomplete. The sample holds hundreds of thousands of clones, 70% to 90% seen once. Sample: PBMCs. Receptors originate from a woman between 18 and 30 years old in good health and CMV-seronegative. Each CDR3 is given with its conserved first and last residue. A D gene is named only where the DNA matches it firmly. A clone size is listed for some rows: how often the clone was seen (once, few, many), or a class if it is expanded.

J gene: TRBJ2-7
clone size: medium-sized
D gene: .
V gene: TRBV27
CDR3 protein: CASSWVGSSYEQYF
CDR3 DNA: TGTGCCAGCAGTTGGGTCGGGAGCTCCTACGAGCAGTACTTC

J gene: TRBJ2-7
clone size: .
D gene: TRBD1
V gene: TRBV27
CDR3 protein: CASSLRDRGLYEQYF
CDR3 DNA: TGTGCCAGCAGTCTCCGGGACAGGGGGCTCTACGAGCAGTACTTC

J gene: TRBJ2-5
clone size: .
D gene: .
V gene: TRBV6-6
CDR3 protein: CASSYGGSSETQYF
CDR3 DNA: TGTGCCAGCAGTTACGGGGGGTCTTCAGAGACCCAGTACTTC

J gene: TRBJ2-1
clone size: once
D gene: .
V gene: TRBV27
CDR3 protein: CASNPAGLTTYNEQFF
CDR3 DNA: TGTGCCAGCAACCCCGCGGGGCTAACCACCTACAATGAGCAGTTCTTC

J gene: TRBJ2-1
clone size: .
D gene: TRBD2
V gene: TRBV5-1
CDR3 protein: CASSFSGNEQFF
CDR3 DNA: TGCGCCAGCAGCTTTAGCGGGAATGAGCAGTTCTTC

J gene: TRBJ1-2
clone size: .
D gene: .
V gene: TRBV5-1
CDR3 protein: CASSLEGYYGYTF
CDR3 DNA: TGCGCCAGCAGCTTGGAAGGATACTATGGCTACACCTTC

J gene: TRBJ1-1
clone size: .
D gene: TRBD1
V gene: TRBV7-3
CDR3 protein: CASSSSGGIPASEAFF
CDR3 DNA: TGTGCCAGCAGCTCTTCAGGGGGGATTCCCGCCTCTGAAGCTTTCTTT

J gene: TRBJ2-1
clone size: .
D gene: .
V gene: TRBV5-1
CDR3 protein: CASSLVPESHEQFF
CDR3 DNA: TGCGCCAGCAGCTTGGTACCCGAGTCCCATGAGCAGTTCTTC

J gene: TRBJ1-4
clone size: .
D gene: .
V gene: TRBV5-1
CDR3 protein: CASSWGTGATNEKLFF
CDR3 DNA: TGCGCCAGCAGCTGGGGGACGGGAGCAACTAATGAAAAACTGTTTTTT

J gene: TRBJ1-5
clone size: once
D gene: .
V gene: TRBV7-9
CDR3 protein: CASSLAQGGNQPQHF
CDR3 DNA: TGTGCCAGCAGCTTAGCGCAAGGGGGCAATCAGCCCCAGCATTTT

J gene: TRBJ2-2
clone size: .
D gene: .
V gene: TRBV18
CDR3 protein: CASSEPPNTGELFF
CDR3 DNA: TGTGCCAGCTCCGAGCCCCCGAACACCGGGGAGCTGTTTTTT

J gene: TRBJ1-4
clone size: once
D gene: .
V gene: TRBV30
CDR3 protein: CAWSDSNEKLFF
CDR3 DNA: TGTGCCTGGAGTGACTCAAATGAAAAACTGTTTTTT

J gene: TRBJ1-4
clone size: few
D gene: TRBD1
V gene: TRBV28
CDR3 protein: CASRLNRGREKLFF
CDR3 DNA: TGTGCCAGCAGACTCAACAGGGGGCGTGAAAAACTGTTTTTT

J gene: TRBJ2-7
clone size: .
D gene: TRBD2
V gene: TRBV2
CDR3 protein: CASSQTSGGPYEQYF
CDR3 DNA: TGTGCCAGCAGTCAGACTAGCGGGGGTCCCTACGAGCAGTACTTC

J gene: TRBJ2-7
clone size: .
D gene: .
V gene: TRBV5-1
CDR3 protein: CASSSTTVALEQYF
CDR3 DNA: TGCGCCAGCAGCTCCACCACCGTGGCCTTGGAGCAGTACTTC

J gene: TRBJ1-1
clone size: .
D gene: TRBD1
V gene: TRBV28
CDR3 protein: CASRLRGQLNTEAFF
CDR3 DNA: TGTGCCAGCAGACTCCGGGGACAGTTGAACACTGAAGCTTTCTTT

J gene: TRBJ2-1
clone size: .
D gene: TRBD2
V gene: TRBV30
CDR3 protein: CAWSGRGVSYNEQFF
CDR3 DNA: TGTGCCTGGAGTGGCCGGGGGGTATCCTACAATGAGCAGTTCTTC

J gene: TRBJ2-1
clone size: .
D gene: .
V gene: TRBV6-6
CDR3 protein: CASTVQGTYNEQFF
CDR3 DNA: TGTGCCAGCACTGTACAGGGTACCTACAATGAGCAGTTCTTC

J gene: TRBJ1-1
clone size: .
D gene: TRBD1
V gene: TRBV15
CDR3 protein: CATSRGDRGPSGTEAFF
CDR3 DNA: TGTGCCACCAGCAGAGGTGACAGGGGGCCGAGTGGCACTGAAGCTTTCTTT

J gene: TRBJ2-1
clone size: .
D gene: TRBD2
V gene: TRBV29-1
CDR3 protein: CSVPGTSAGQFF
CDR3 DNA: TGCAGCGTCCCCGGGACTAGCGCGGGGCAGTTCTTC

J gene: TRBJ2-7
clone size: .
D gene: TRBD2
V gene: TRBV5-1
CDR3 protein: CASTLVASGSSYEQYF
CDR3 DNA: TGCGCCAGCACCTTGGTGGCTAGCGGGAGCTCCTACGAGCAGTACTTC

J gene: TRBJ2-3
clone size: once
D gene: .
V gene: TRBV2
CDR3 protein: CARTNGDTQYF
CDR3 DNA: TGTGCCAGAACGAATGGAGATACGCAGTATTTT

J gene: TRBJ1-5
clone size: once
D gene: .
V gene: TRBV16
CDR3 protein: CASSHGQRGNQPQHF
CDR3 DNA: TGTGCCAGCAGCCATGGACAGCGGGGAAATCAGCCCCAGCATTTT

J gene: TRBJ2-1
clone size: once
D gene: .
V gene: TRBV18
CDR3 protein: CASSPDTDNEQFF
CDR3 DNA: TGTGCCAGCTCACCCGACACCGACAATGAGCAGTTCTTC

J gene: TRBJ1-1
clone size: once
D gene: .
V gene: TRBV5-6
CDR3 protein: CASSFGLGDTEAFF
CDR3 DNA: TGTGCCAGCAGCTTCGGATTAGGGGACACTGAAGCTTTCTTT

J gene: TRBJ2-3
clone size: .
D gene: .
V gene: TRBV5-1
CDR3 protein: CASSRIQLVDTQYF
CDR3 DNA: TGCGCCAGCAGCCGGATACAACTAGTAGATACGCAGTATTTT

J gene: TRBJ2-7
clone size: few
D gene: .
V gene: TRBV7-9
CDR3 protein: CASSFFQTPAREQYF
CDR3 DNA: TGTGCCAGCAGCTTCTTCCAAACCCCAGCGCGGGAGCAGTACTTC

J gene: TRBJ1-4
clone size: .
D gene: .
V gene: TRBV6-1
CDR3 protein: CASSRQATNEKLFF
CDR3 DNA: TGTGCCAGCAGTAGACAGGCAACTAATGAAAAACTGTTTTTT

J gene: TRBJ1-5
clone size: .
D gene: .
V gene: TRBV7-6
CDR3 protein: CASSPNAWALDNNQPQHF
CDR3 DNA: TGTGCCAGCAGCCCAAACGCTTGGGCCCTAGACAACAATCAGCCCCAGCATTTT

J gene: TRBJ2-7
clone size: .
D gene: .
V gene: TRBV4-1
CDR3 protein: CASSQDHNRARYEQYF
CDR3 DNA: TGCGCCAGCAGCCAAGATCATAACAGGGCCCGCTACGAGCAGTACTTC

J gene: TRBJ1-3
clone size: .
D gene: .
V gene: TRBV29-1
CDR3 protein: CSVLDGADSGNTIYF
CDR3 DNA: TGCAGCGTTTTAGACGGGGCGGACTCTGGAAACACCATATATTTT

J gene: TRBJ2-2
clone size: .
D gene: .
V gene: TRBV6-1
CDR3 protein: CASSGRDINTGELFF
CDR3 DNA: TGTGCCAGCAGTGGCCGGGACATTAACACCGGGGAGCTGTTTTTT

J gene: TRBJ1-2
clone size: .
D gene: .
V gene: TRBV5-1
CDR3 protein: CASSWGSSNNYTF
CDR3 DNA: TGCGCCAGCAGCTGGGGGTCCTCGAATAACTACACCTTC

J gene: TRBJ2-7
clone size: .
D gene: .
V gene: TRBV9
CDR3 protein: CASSPPYRTYEQYF
CDR3 DNA: TGTGCCAGCAGCCCCCCCTACCGGACCTACGAGCAGTACTTC

J gene: TRBJ2-7
clone size: .
D gene: .
V gene: TRBV27
CDR3 protein: CASSLSGTEGAYEQYF
CDR3 DNA: TGTGCCAGCAGTTTATCGGGAACCGAAGGGGCCTACGAGCAGTACTTC

J gene: TRBJ2-2
clone size: .
D gene: TRBD1
V gene: TRBV18
CDR3 protein: CASSPQTGRTGELFF
CDR3 DNA: TGTGCCAGCTCACCACAGACAGGGAGAACCGGGGAGCTGTTTTTT

J gene: TRBJ2-1
clone size: .
D gene: TRBD1
V gene: TRBV27
CDR3 protein: CASSSYSDRGSYNEQFF
CDR3 DNA: TGTGCCAGCAGTTCCTACTCCGACAGGGGCTCCTACAATGAGCAGTTCTTC

J gene: TRBJ1-2
clone size: once
D gene: TRBD1
V gene: TRBV5-1
CDR3 protein: CASSNSTGAYGYTF
CDR3 DNA: TGCGCCAGCAGCAATTCCACAGGGGCCTATGGCTACACCTTC

J gene: TRBJ2-7
clone size: .
D gene: TRBD2
V gene: TRBV7-8
CDR3 protein: CASEGLAGGEQYF
CDR3 DNA: TGTGCCAGCGAAGGACTAGCGGGTGGCGAGCAGTACTTC

J gene: TRBJ2-7
clone size: .
D gene: TRBD1
V gene: TRBV5-1
CDR3 protein: CASSVDRDDEQYF
CDR3 DNA: TGCGCCAGCAGCGTGGACAGGGATGACGAGCAGTACTTC

J gene: TRBJ1-3
clone size: few
D gene: .
V gene: TRBV2
CDR3 protein: CASSTQWGFLLLAGNTIYF
CDR3 DNA: TGTGCCAGCAGTACCCAGTGGGGTTTTCTCCTCCTCGCTGGAAACACCATATATTTT

J gene: TRBJ1-3
clone size: .
D gene: .
V gene: TRBV27
CDR3 protein: CASGGGGGNTIYF
CDR3 DNA: TGTGCCAGCGGGGGAGGGGGTGGAAACACCATATATTTT